This TCR beta chain was captured in a study of blood T cell repertoires in COVID-19. Study summary: The United States, Italy and Spain provided the acute and convalescent COVID-19 samples.

TCRdb's table, derived via immunoSEQ multiplex PCR, lists solely in-frame clones and lacks some. The table shows 360,000 or so clones, with around nine tenths occurring only once. J was trimmed by 7 bases and V by 6 bases; bases with no gene match: 8. The CDR3 covers 13 residues. The study recruited people aged about 18 to 89 years across approximately 24 US areas. In assigning cohorts, the study relied on participant-reported clinical history. Each exposed participant met a COVID-19 case in the 2 weeks preceding study entry. This TCR was sampled from a woman in her thirties who had been exposed to COVID-19. Sequenced material: PBMCs or T cells enriched from blood (not recorded which). The chain couples TRBV12-3 or TRBV12-4 to TRBJ1-2, with 7 nucleotides matching TRBD1. The DNA for the CDR3 is TGTGCCAGCAGCCTCCTAGGGGGCGTTGGCTACACCTTC. The encoded protein is CASSLLGGVGYTF.